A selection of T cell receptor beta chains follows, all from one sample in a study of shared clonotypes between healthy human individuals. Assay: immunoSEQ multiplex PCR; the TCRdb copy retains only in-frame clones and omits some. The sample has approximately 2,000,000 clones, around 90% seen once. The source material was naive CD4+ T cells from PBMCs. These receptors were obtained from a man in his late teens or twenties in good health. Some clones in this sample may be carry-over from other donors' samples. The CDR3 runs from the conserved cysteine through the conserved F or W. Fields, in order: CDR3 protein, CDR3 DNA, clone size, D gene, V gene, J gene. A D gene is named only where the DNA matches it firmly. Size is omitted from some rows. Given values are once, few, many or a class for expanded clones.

CASSLEAGAVGYTF	TGCGCCAGCAGCTTGGAAGCGGGGGCGGTAGGCTACACCTTC	-	-	TRBV5-1	TRBJ1-2
CASNAGGSSTYNEQFF	TGCGCCAGCAACGCGGGCGGGAGCAGCACCTACAATGAGCAGTTCTTC	-	TRBD2	TRBV5-1	TRBJ2-1
CAIRQTGTNEKLFF	TGTGCCATCAGGCAGACAGGAACTAATGAAAAACTGTTTTTT	-	-	TRBV10-3	TRBJ1-4
CASSYEGGQIYEQYF	TGTGCCAGCTCATACGAGGGAGGGCAGATCTACGAGCAGTACTTC	-	TRBD2	TRBV2	TRBJ2-7
CASGEGVGTEAFF	TGTGCCAGCGGGGAGGGGGTTGGCACTGAAGCTTTCTTT	-	-	TRBV2	TRBJ1-1
CASSLHGDTQYF	TGTGCCAGCAGCTTGCATGGAGATACGCAGTATTTT	once	-	TRBV5-8	TRBJ2-3
CASSLTTTLQQYF	TGTGCCAGCAGCTTAACTACAACTCTGCAGCAGTACTTC	-	-	TRBV11-2	TRBJ2-7
CASSLSQGERAGANTGELFF	TGCGCCAGCAGCTTGAGCCAGGGGGAGAGGGCGGGAGCGAACACCGGGGAGCTGTTTTTT	once	-	TRBV5-1	TRBJ2-2
CAIAGQDSEKLFF	TGTGCGATTGCGGGACAGGACTCTGAAAAACTGTTTTTT	-	TRBD1	TRBV30	TRBJ1-4
CASSLAGAGAGGYTF	TGTGCCAGCAGCTTGGCGGGTGCGGGGGCTGGTGGCTACACCTTC	-	-	TRBV5-4	TRBJ1-2
CASSSGQLGQFF	TGTGCCAGCAGCTCTGGGCAATTAGGGCAGTTCTTC	-	-	TRBV28	TRBJ2-1
CASSSQVAGGRTDTQYF	TGTGCCAGCAGTTCCCAAGTAGCGGGCGGCCGCACAGATACGCAGTATTTT	once	TRBD2	TRBV28	TRBJ2-3
CASSPPRGADRGYSYEQYF	TGCGCCAGCAGTCCACCCCGGGGGGCCGACAGGGGATATTCCTACGAGCAGTACTTC	-	-	TRBV23-1	TRBJ2-7
CATSKTTGLDYEQYF	TGTGCCACCAGCAAAACCACGGGGCTAGACTACGAGCAGTACTTC	-	-	TRBV15	TRBJ2-7
CASRSAIGKRETQYF	TGTGCCAGCAGGAGCGCGATAGGTAAACGAGAGACCCAGTACTTC	-	-	TRBV6-1	TRBJ2-5
CASSPHPRETQYF	TGTGCCAGCTCACCACATCCCCGGGAGACCCAGTACTTC	-	-	TRBV18	TRBJ2-5
CASTQGGSSYNEQFF	TGTGCCAGTACCCAAGGGGGGAGCTCCTACAATGAGCAGTTCTTC	once	-	TRBV19	TRBJ2-1
CASSKTPGGDQPQHF	TGTGCCAGCAGCAAGACTCCAGGGGGCGATCAGCCCCAGCATTTT	-	TRBD1	TRBV6-1	TRBJ1-5
CASSLARASGRPEQFF	TGCGCCAGCAGCTTGGCTCGGGCTAGCGGGAGGCCTGAGCAGTTCTTC	-	TRBD2	TRBV5-1	TRBJ2-1
CASTSQEGGSNEQFF	TGTGCCAGCACCTCCCAGGAGGGGGGATCCAATGAGCAGTTCTTC	-	-	TRBV28	TRBJ2-1
CASSPRLWTSGSFTGELFF	TGTGCCAGCAGCCCTAGATTATGGACTAGCGGGAGTTTCACCGGGGAGCTGTTTTTT	-	TRBD2	TRBV7-8	TRBJ2-2
CATIRKPEAFF	TGTGCCACCATCAGAAAGCCCGAAGCTTTCTTT	few	-	TRBV28	TRBJ1-1
CASSRPGQGDYEQYF	TGCGCCAGCAGCCGCCCGGGACAGGGGGACTACGAGCAGTACTTC	-	TRBD1	TRBV5-1	TRBJ2-7
CASSFTGNTIYF	TGTGCCAGCAGTTTCACTGGAAACACCATATATTTT	-	-	TRBV27	TRBJ1-3
CASSLGLATNEKLFF	TGTGCCAGCTCACTGGGTCTGGCAACTAATGAAAAACTGTTTTTT	-	-	TRBV18	TRBJ1-4
CASSLRGPGTGLNTEAFF	TGTGCCAGCAGTCTAAGAGGTCCCGGGACAGGATTGAACACTGAAGCTTTCTTT	-	TRBD1	TRBV27	TRBJ1-1
CASSMNFGTSGSNEQFF	TGTGCCAGCAGCATGAATTTCGGGACTAGCGGGAGTAATGAGCAGTTCTTC	-	TRBD2	TRBV11-2	TRBJ2-1
CASSLVRSGANVLTF	TGTGCCAGCAGTTTAGTCCGCTCTGGGGCCAACGTCCTGACTTTC	once	-	TRBV27	TRBJ2-6
CAISDPTSGKTDTQYF	TGTGCCATCAGTGACCCGACTAGCGGGAAGACAGATACGCAGTATTTT	-	TRBD2	TRBV10-3	TRBJ2-3
CASSPRRDVEKLFF	TGTGCCAGCAGCCCCCGCAGGGATGTTGAAAAACTGTTTTTT	-	-	TRBV9	TRBJ1-4
CASSPNTGSGANVLTF	TGTGCCAGCTCCCCCAACACCGGCTCTGGGGCCAACGTCCTGACTTTC	-	-	TRBV18	TRBJ2-6